This TCR beta chain derives from a study of cytomegalovirus exposure and HLA in healthy donors. V lost 5 bases to trimming and J lost 2 bases, with 7 bases between them. CDR1 and CDR2 from the germline V gene are MNHEY and SMNVEV (reference sequence). CDR3 size: 13 residues. The PCR ran on 60 Vbeta and 13 Jbeta primers. Profiling relied on immunoSEQ multiplex PCR, and the TCRdb table lists in-frame clones only, not all of them. The sample has around 280,000 clones, roughly 89% seen once. The rearrangement uses TRBV27 and TRBJ1-5, with D possibly matching TRBD1 (5 bases). This sequence was found in a woman aged 18-29 years in good health and CMV-seronegative. The specimen sequenced was PBMCs. In DNA form, the CDR3 reads TGTGCCAGCAGTAAACAGGGCAATCAGCCCCAGCATTTT. It translates to CASSKQGNQPQHF.